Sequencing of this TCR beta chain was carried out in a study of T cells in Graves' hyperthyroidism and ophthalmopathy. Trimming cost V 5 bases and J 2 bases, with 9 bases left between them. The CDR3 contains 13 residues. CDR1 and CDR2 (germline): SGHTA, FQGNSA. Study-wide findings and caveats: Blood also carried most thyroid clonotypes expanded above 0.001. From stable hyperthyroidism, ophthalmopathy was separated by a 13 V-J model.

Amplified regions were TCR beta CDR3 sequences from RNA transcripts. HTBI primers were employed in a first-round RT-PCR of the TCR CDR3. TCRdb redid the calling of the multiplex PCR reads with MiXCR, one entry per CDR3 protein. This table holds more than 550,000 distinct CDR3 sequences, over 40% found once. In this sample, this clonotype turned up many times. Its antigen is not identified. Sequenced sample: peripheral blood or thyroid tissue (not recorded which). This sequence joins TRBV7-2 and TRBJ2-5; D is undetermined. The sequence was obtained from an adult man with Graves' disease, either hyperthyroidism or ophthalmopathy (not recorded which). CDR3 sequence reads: CASSTNQQETQYF. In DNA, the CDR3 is TGTGCCAGCAGCACCAACCAACAAGAGACCCAGTACTTC.